This T cell receptor beta chain came from a study of T cell responses to AZD1222 COVID-19 vaccine. Whole-study results and caveats: Two AZD1222 administrations were followed by greater Spike-specific TCR breadth and depth. Mapped onto spike, vaccine-associated CD4 TCRs spanned it and were dominant at 160-218 and 743-854. The donor group comprised mostly white British people and more females; the analysis possibly underestimated clonal diversity.

This table comes from immunoSEQ multiplex PCR, and its TCRdb copy is limited to in-frame clones, with some not included. The data show some 100,000 clones, around nine tenths seen once. The CDR3 runs 11 residues. V was trimmed by 3 bases and J by 10 bases, leaving 9 bases between them. Germline CDR1 reads DFQATT; CDR2 reads SNEGSKA (reference sequence). About this clone itself: What it binds is not known.

Sequencing used peripheral blood, obtained on day 0 of AZD1222 vaccination. The sequence came from an adult in good health. This chain links TRBV20-1 with TRBJ1-4, with D perhaps matching TRBD1 (5 bases). The CDR3 nucleotides read TGCAGTGCTAGCCAGGGCTTAAAACTGTTTTTT. Protein: CSASQGLKLFF.